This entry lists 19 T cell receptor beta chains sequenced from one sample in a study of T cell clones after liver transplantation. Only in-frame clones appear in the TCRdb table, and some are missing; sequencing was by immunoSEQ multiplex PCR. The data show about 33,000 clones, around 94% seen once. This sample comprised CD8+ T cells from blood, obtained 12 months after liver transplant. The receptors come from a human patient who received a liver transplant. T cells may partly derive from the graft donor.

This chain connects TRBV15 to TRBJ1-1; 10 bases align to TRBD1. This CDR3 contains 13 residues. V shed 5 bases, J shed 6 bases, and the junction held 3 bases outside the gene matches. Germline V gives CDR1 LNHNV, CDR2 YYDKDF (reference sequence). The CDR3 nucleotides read TGTGCCACCAGCGGGGACAGGGGCGCTGAAGCTTTCTTT. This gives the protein CATSGDRGAEAFF.

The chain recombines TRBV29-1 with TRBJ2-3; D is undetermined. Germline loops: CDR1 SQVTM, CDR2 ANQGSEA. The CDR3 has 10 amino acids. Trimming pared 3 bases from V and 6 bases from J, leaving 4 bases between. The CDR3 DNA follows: TGCAGCGTTGACGTGGATACGCAGTATTTT. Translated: CSVDVDTQYF.

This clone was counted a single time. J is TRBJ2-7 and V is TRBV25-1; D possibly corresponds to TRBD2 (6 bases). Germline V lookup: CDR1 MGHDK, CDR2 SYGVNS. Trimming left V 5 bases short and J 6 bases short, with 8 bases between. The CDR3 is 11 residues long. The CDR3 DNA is TGTGCCAGCAGTTGGGGGGTCGAGCAGTACTTC. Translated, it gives CASSWGVEQYF.

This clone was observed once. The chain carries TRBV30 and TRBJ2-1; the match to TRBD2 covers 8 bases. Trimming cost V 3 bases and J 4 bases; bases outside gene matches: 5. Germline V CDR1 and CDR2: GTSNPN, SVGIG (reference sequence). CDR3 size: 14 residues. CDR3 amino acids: CAWSKVAGYNEQFF. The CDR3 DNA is TGTGCCTGGAGCAAGGTAGCGGGATACAATGAGCAGTTCTTC.

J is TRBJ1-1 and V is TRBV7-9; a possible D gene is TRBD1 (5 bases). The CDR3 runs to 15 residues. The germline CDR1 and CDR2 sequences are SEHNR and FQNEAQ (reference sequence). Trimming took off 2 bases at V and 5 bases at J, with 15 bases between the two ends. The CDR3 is CASSLPEGLVTEAFF. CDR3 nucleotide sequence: TGTGCCAGCAGCTTACCAGAGGGGCTCGTTACTGAAGCTTTCTTT.

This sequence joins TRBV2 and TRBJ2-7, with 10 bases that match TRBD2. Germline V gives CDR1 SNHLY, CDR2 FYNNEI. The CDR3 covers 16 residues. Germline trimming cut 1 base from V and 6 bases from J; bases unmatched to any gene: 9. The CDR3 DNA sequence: TGTGCCAGCAGTGAAGATGCGAATCTAGCGGGAGTCGAGCAGTACTTC. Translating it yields CASSEDANLAGVEQYF.

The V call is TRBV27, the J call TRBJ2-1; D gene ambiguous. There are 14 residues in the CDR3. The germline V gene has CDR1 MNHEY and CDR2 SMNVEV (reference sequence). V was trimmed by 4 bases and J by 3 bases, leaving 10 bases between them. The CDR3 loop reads CASSYNKLYNEQFF. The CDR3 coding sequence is TGTGCCAGCAGTTATAATAAGCTCTACAATGAGCAGTTCTTC.

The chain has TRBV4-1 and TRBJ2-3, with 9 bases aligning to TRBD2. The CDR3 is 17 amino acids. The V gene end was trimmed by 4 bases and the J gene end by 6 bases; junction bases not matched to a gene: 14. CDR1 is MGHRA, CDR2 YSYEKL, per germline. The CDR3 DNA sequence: TGCGCCAGCAGCCGGGACCGACTAGCGGATAGGGGGGATACGCAGTATTTT. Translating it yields CASSRDRLADRGDTQYF.

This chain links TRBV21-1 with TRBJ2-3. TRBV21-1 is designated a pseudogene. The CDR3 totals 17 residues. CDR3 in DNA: TGTGCCAGCAACTCAGAGAAACATTCGTGCTTCACAGATACGCAGTATTTT. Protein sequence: CASNSEKHSCFTDTQYF.

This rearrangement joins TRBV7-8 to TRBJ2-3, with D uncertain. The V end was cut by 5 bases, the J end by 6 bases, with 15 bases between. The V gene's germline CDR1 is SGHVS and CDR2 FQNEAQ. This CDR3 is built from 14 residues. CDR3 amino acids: CASSRVARVDTQYF. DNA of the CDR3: TGTGCCAGCAGCCGAGTGGCCCGTGTGGATACGCAGTATTTT.

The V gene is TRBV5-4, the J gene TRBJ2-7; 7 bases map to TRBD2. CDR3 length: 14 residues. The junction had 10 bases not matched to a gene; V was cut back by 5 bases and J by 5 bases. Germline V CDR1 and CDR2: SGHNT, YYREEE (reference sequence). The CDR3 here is CASRIWGGDHEQYF. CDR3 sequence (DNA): TGTGCCAGCAGAATTTGGGGAGGGGACCACGAGCAGTACTTC.

The CDR3 loop is CASSLRRGEQYF. The CDR3 DNA sequence: TGTGCCAGCAGCTTACGGCGAGGCGAGCAGTACTTC. The chain combines TRBV11-2 with TRBJ2-7, with no clear D. Germline V lookup: CDR1 SGHAT, CDR2 FQNNGV. This CDR3 spans 12 amino acids. V was shortened by 2 bases and J by 6 bases, with 8 bases between the two germline ends.

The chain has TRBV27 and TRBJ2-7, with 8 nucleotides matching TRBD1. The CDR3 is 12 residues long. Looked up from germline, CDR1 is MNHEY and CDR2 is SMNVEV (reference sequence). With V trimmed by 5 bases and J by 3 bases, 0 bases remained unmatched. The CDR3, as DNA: TGTGCCAGCAGTGACAGGGGCTACGAGCAGTACTTC. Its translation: CASSDRGYEQYF.

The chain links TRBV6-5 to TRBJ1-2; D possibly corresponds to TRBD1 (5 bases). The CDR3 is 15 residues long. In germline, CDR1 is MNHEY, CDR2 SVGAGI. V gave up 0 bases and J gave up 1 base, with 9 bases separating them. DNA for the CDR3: TGTGCCAGCAGTTACTCAGGGGAACTTAACTATGGCTACACCTTC. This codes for CASSYSGELNYGYTF.

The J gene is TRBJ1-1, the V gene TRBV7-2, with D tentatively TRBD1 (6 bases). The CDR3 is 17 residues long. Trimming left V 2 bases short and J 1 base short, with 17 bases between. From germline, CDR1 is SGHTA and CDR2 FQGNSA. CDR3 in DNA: TGTGCCAGCAGCTTAATGTACCAGGGGACTAGGAACACTGAAGCTTTCTTT. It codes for CASSLMYQGTRNTEAFF.

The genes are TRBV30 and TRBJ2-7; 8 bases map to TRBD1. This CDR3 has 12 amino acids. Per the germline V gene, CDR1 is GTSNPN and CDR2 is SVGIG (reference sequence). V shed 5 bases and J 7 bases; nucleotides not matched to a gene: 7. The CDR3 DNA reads TGTGCCTGGGATCGACAGGGGAGGGAGCAGTACTTC. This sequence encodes CAWDRQGREQYF.

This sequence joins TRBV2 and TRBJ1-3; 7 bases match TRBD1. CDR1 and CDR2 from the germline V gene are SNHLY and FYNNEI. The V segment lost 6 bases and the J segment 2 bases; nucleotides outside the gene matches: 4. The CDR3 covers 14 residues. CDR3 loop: CASRVTGPGNTIYF. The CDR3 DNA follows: TGTGCCAGCAGGGTGACAGGGCCTGGAAACACCATATATTTT.

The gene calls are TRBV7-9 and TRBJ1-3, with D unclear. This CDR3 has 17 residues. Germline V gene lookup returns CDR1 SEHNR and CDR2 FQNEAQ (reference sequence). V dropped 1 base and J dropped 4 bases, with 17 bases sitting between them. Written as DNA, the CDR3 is TGTGCCAGCAGCTTAGGAGGGTTCACTCCCCCCGGAAACACCATATATTTT. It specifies CASSLGGFTPPGNTIYF.

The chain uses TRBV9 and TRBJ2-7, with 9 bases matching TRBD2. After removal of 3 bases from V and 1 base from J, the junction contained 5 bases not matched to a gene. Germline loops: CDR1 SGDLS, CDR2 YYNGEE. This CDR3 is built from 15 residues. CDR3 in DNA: TGTGCCAGCAGCGGTAGCGGGAGTGGTTCCTACGAGCAGTACTTC. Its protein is CASSGSGSGSYEQYF. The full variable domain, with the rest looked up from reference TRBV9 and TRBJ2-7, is DSGVTQTPKHLITATGQRVTLRCSPRSGDLSVYWYQQSLDQGLQFLIQYYNGEERAKGNILERFSAQQFPDLHSELNLSSLELGDSALYFCASSGSGSGSYEQYFGPGTRLTVT.